The 26 T cell receptor beta chains given below trace back to one sample, sequenced in a study of lymphopenia after photon versus proton radiotherapy. Sequenced by immunoSEQ multiplex PCR; TCRdb stores in-frame clones only, minus some. The sample includes approximately 150,000 clones, about nine tenths of them seen just once. This specimen consisted of peripheral blood, obtained from a patient treated with photon-based radiotherapy. The origin of the receptors is a man aged 50 to 60 with gastric cancer.

This clone occurred a few times. V is TRBV7-3 and J is TRBJ2-2; D ambiguous. The CDR3 extends over 13 amino acids. CDR1 is SGHTA, CDR2 FQGTGA, per germline. The V and J ends lost 3 bases and 2 bases respectively, with 4 bases between them. The CDR3: CASSLPNTGELFF. In DNA, the CDR3 is TGTGCCAGCAGCTTGCCAAACACCGGGGAGCTGTTTTTT.

The chain recombines TRBV28 with TRBJ1-2; 7 bases agree with TRBD1. Germline CDR1 is MDHEN and CDR2 is SYDVKM. The CDR3 consists of 16 residues. The trim removed 4 bases at V and 9 bases at J, leaving 17 bases unmatched. The CDR3 nucleotides are TGTGCCAGCAGTTCACAGGGGCGCACTCTGGCCCTTCGCTACACCTTC. Residues: CASSSQGRTLALRYTF.

This clone has a single count. This rearrangement joins TRBV9 to TRBJ1-4; D may be TRBD1 (5 bases). V lost 3 bases to trimming and J lost 2 bases, with 8 bases between them. The CDR3 runs to 14 residues. The germline gives CDR1 SGDLS, CDR2 YYNGEE. This CDR3 is CASSAGFTNEKLFF. In DNA form, the CDR3 reads TGTGCCAGCAGCGCAGGGTTTACTAATGAAAAACTGTTTTTT.

This clone has at least ten counts. This sequence joins TRBV5-1 and TRBJ2-3; D unresolved. CDR3 size: 15 residues. The V and J ends lost 4 bases and 0 bases respectively, with 12 bases between them. Germline-derived CDR1 and CDR2 are SGHRS and YFSETQ. CDR3 region: CASSPIGYSTDTQYF. The CDR3 DNA is TGCGCCAGCAGCCCAATAGGGTATAGCACAGATACGCAGTATTTT.

The chain joins TRBV9 to TRBJ2-3; 9 bases line up with TRBD2. Germline V gene lookup returns CDR1 SGDLS and CDR2 YYNGEE. The CDR3 length is 15 residues. Trimming cost V 3 bases and J 7 bases; bases outside gene matches: 9. This CDR3 reads CASSAVAGEGNTQYF. The CDR3, as DNA: TGTGCCAGCAGCGCTGTAGCGGGAGAGGGAAATACGCAGTATTTT.

V gene TRBV27 combines with J gene TRBJ2-1; 7 bases are a match to TRBD2. Germline trimming cut 2 bases from V and 0 bases from J; bases unmatched to any gene: 7. Germline CDR1 is MNHEY and CDR2 is SMNVEV (reference sequence). This CDR3 spans 17 amino acids. CDR3 nucleotides: TGTGCCAGCAGTTTAGGGGCGGGAGACCTCTCCTACAATGAGCAGTTCTTC. It translates to CASSLGAGDLSYNEQFF.

This clone was seen a few times. The chain joins TRBV27 to TRBJ1-3, with D maybe TRBD1 (5 bases). Germline lookup yields CDR1 MNHEY and CDR2 SMNVEV (reference sequence). The CDR3 loop spans 14 amino acids. V was clipped by 3 bases and J by 3 bases, with 9 bases between them. This chain's CDR3 is CASSLGGGGNTIYF. For the CDR3, the DNA is TGTGCCAGCAGTTTGGGTGGGGGTGGAAACACCATATATTTT.

The chain has TRBV29-1 and TRBJ2-1, with D possibly TRBD1 on 6 matching bases. CDR1 and CDR2 (germline): SQVTM, ANQGSEA. Trimming took off 4 bases at V and 6 bases at J, with 7 bases between the two ends. The CDR3 covers 11 residues. For the CDR3, the DNA is TGCAGCGTTGGACAGGCCAATGAGCAGTTCTTC. Translating gives CSVGQANEQFF.

This chain connects TRBV7-9 to TRBJ2-1, with D hard to call. Trimming took 5 bases from V and 9 from J, leaving 11 bases between them. CDR3 length: 12 residues. Germline-derived CDR1 and CDR2 are SEHNR and FQNEAQ (reference sequence). The CDR3 sequence: CASSRPRFEQFF. CDR3 bases: TGTGCCAGCAGCCGCCCCCGGTTTGAGCAGTTCTTC. The entire variable domain, with the rest obtained from reference TRBV7-9 and TRBJ2-1, is as follows: DTGVSQNPRHKITKRGQNVTFRCDPISEHNRLYWYRQTLGQGPEFLTYFQNEAQLEKSRLLSDRFSAERPKGSFSTLEIQRTEQGDSAMYLCASSRPRFEQFFGPGTRLTVL.

The chain combines TRBV10-3 with TRBJ1-4; perhaps TRBD1 as D (5 bases). The length of the CDR3 is 12 residues. Trimming took 2 bases from V and 10 from J, leaving 8 bases between them. CDR1 is ENHRY, CDR2 SYGVKD, per germline. The CDR3 DNA follows: TGTGCCATCAGTGAGGTGGGGGGAAAACTGTTTTTT. This codes for CAISEVGGKLFF.

The rearrangement links TRBV7-2 to TRBJ1-1; D not certain. The CDR3 has 14 residues. Germline V gene lookup returns CDR1 SGHTA and CDR2 FQGNSA. V lost 3 bases, J lost 4 bases, and 12 bases lay in between. CDR3 residues: CASSFYGMGTEAFF. CDR3 coding DNA: TGTGCCAGCAGCTTTTATGGGATGGGCACTGAAGCTTTCTTT.

A single count supports this clone. V gene TRBV28 combines with J gene TRBJ1-5; D not resolved. There are 13 residues in the CDR3. V dropped 8 bases and J dropped 6 bases, with 14 bases sitting between them. Per germline, CDR1 MDHEN and CDR2 SYDVKM. CDR3 in amino acids: CASLTRGGQPQHF. The CDR3 DNA follows: TGTGCCAGCCTCACCCGGGGTGGTCAGCCCCAGCATTTT.

This clone was found once. This sequence joins TRBV6-5 and TRBJ1-6; D is possibly TRBD1 (6 bases). The CDR3 runs 13 residues. Germline assignment: CDR1 MNHEY and CDR2 SVGAGI. The V end was cut by 5 bases, the J end by 10 bases, with 12 bases between. The CDR3: CASSAGVMSPLHF. The DNA for the CDR3 is TGTGCCAGCAGTGCAGGGGTCATGTCACCCCTCCACTTT.

The chain carries TRBV5-1 and TRBJ2-3; TRBD2 aligns across 10 bases. With V trimmed by 2 bases and J by 2 bases, 5 bases remained unmatched. The germline CDR1 and CDR2 sequences are SGHRS and YFSETQ. The CDR3 has 16 residues. CDR3 sequence: CASSLGTSASTDTQYF. For the CDR3, the DNA is TGCGCCAGCAGCTTAGGGACTAGCGCTTCCACAGATACGCAGTATTTT.

The chain is built from TRBV10-1 and TRBJ2-3, with 8 bases matching TRBD2. Germline CDR1 WNHNN, CDR2 SYGVQD (reference sequence). The CDR3 has 15 residues. The V segment lost 6 bases and the J segment 4 bases; nucleotides outside the gene matches: 9. The CDR3 loop reads CASRVTSAPPDTQYF. CDR3 bases: TGCGCCAGCAGAGTGACTAGCGCCCCCCCAGATACGCAGTATTTT.

The rearrangement uses TRBV5-1 and TRBJ2-1, with D possibly being TRBD2 (6 bases). Germline V CDR1 and CDR2: SGHRS, YFSETQ. Trimming removed 6 bases from V and 1 base from J, with 14 bases in between. The length of the CDR3 is 15 residues. Here the CDR3 DNA reads TGCGCCAGCACCCGGGGGTCCGAATCCTACAATGAGCAGTTCTTC. This sequence encodes CASTRGSESYNEQFF.

This clone appeared once. This chain joins TRBV29-1 and TRBJ2-7; 11 bases line up with TRBD1. The V gene's germline CDR1 is SQVTM and CDR2 ANQGSEA. The CDR3 runs to 14 residues. The junction had 6 bases not matched to a gene; V was cut back by 3 bases and J by 5 bases. Written as DNA, the CDR3 is TGCAGCGTTGACCGGACAGGGGGCATGGACGAGCAGTACTTC. Encoded protein: CSVDRTGGMDEQYF.

As for this clone: One end of the junction does not line up with germline, which may come from a read error. V is TRBV6-1 and J is TRBJ2-1; D is undetermined. Germline CDR1 is MNHNS and CDR2 is SASEGT. The CDR3 contains 11 residues. CDR3 residues: CASSEREMIIF. In DNA, the CDR3 is TGTGCCAGCAGTGAACGCGAGATGATAATCTTC.

The rearrangement uses TRBV7-2 and TRBJ1-2; 8 bases are shared with TRBD1. The CDR3 runs to 13 residues. Germline-derived CDR1 and CDR2 are SGHTA and FQGNSA. The V segment lost 6 bases and the J segment 2 bases; nucleotides outside the gene matches: 2. The CDR3 DNA reads TGTGCCAGCAGTTGGGACAGGAACTATGGCTACACCTTC. Translation gives CASSWDRNYGYTF.

On this clone: The same CDR3 also results from other DNA sequences found in this sample. V gene TRBV18 combines with J gene TRBJ1-1; TRBD1 agrees at 8 bases. CDR3 length equals 14 residues. CDR1 KGHSH and CDR2 LQKENI come from the germline V gene. V trimming: 3 bases; J trimming: 5 bases; junction bases outside the gene matches: 5. The CDR3 DNA follows: TGTGCCAGCTCACCCCAGGGGGCGGGGACTGAAGCTTTCTTT. The encoded protein is CASSPQGAGTEAFF.

V gene TRBV4-3 combines with J gene TRBJ2-7; TRBD1 agrees at 7 bases. Per germline, CDR1 LGHNA and CDR2 YSLEER. The CDR3 sequence is 15 residues long. V trimming: 0 bases; J trimming: 2 bases; junction bases outside the gene matches: 4. CDR3 nucleotide sequence: TGCGCCAGCAGCCAAGAAGGGGGCCCCACCTACGAGCAGTACTTC. Translation gives CASSQEGGPTYEQYF.

This sequence joins TRBV15 and TRBJ2-5; the match to TRBD2 covers 12 bases. The germline gives CDR1 LNHNV, CDR2 YYDKDF (reference sequence). Trimming took 1 base from V and 2 from J; bases not matched to a gene: 5. This CDR3 is 17 amino acids long. The CDR3 region is CATSRVLAGGIQETQYF. CDR3 nucleotides: TGTGCCACCAGCAGAGTTCTAGCGGGAGGGATACAAGAGACCCAGTACTTC.

The genes are TRBV29-1 and TRBJ2-7, with TRBD1 matching 10 bases. Germline values: CDR1 SQVTM, CDR2 ANQGSEA. The CDR3 loop spans 15 amino acids. J was trimmed by 4 bases and V by 6 bases; bases with no gene match: 12. This chain's CDR3 is CSVEALDRGYYEQYF. The CDR3 coding sequence is TGCAGCGTGGAGGCCCTGGACAGGGGGTATTACGAGCAGTACTTC.

With regard to this clone: The junction does not match germline at one end; this may be a read error. The rearrangement uses TRBV29-1 and TRBJ2-1, with D perhaps TRBD1 or TRBD2 (6 bases each). The CDR3 is 15 residues long. Germline loops: CDR1 SQVTM, CDR2 ANQGSEA. The CDR3 sequence: CSVEGGSGMLNEQFF. CDR3 coding DNA: TGCAGCGTCGAAGGGGGGAGTGGTATGCTCAATGAGCAGTTCTTC.

This clone was seen just once. This chain links TRBV5-1 with TRBJ2-5, with D uncertain. This CDR3 has 12 residues. Germline V gene lookup returns CDR1 SGHRS and CDR2 YFSETQ. V shed 5 bases and J shed 2 bases, with 7 bases lying between them. CDR3 coding DNA: TGCGCCAGCAGATTAGGGCAAGAGACCCAGTACTTC. Protein sequence: CASRLGQETQYF.

The chain employs TRBV2 and TRBJ2-5; a possible D gene is TRBD1 (6 bases). Germline CDR1 reads SNHLY; CDR2 reads FYNNEI. The ends were cut back, 6 bases at V and 5 bases at J, with 16 bases in the middle. This CDR3 comprises 14 residues. The DNA of the CDR3 is TGTGCCAGCAGAGTCCAGGGGAAGGGGGAGACCCAGTACTTC. This encodes CASRVQGKGETQYF.